These T cell receptor beta chains were read from a single sample in a study of T cells in Graves' hyperthyroidism and ophthalmopathy. TCRdb redid the calling of the multiplex PCR reads with MiXCR, one entry per CDR3 protein. Counted here are roughly 570,000 distinct CDR3 sequences, around 42% occurring once; the ten biggest clones make up approximately 7.5%. Sequencing input: peripheral blood or thyroid tissue (not recorded which). The receptor set was obtained from a woman between 18 and 30 years old with Graves' hyperthyroidism. The CDR3 runs from the conserved cysteine through the conserved F or W. Fields, in order: J gene, V gene, D gene, clone size, CDR3 protein, CDR3 DNA. D genes are given only for firm matches. Clone size, where shown, is once, few, many, or a class for clones that have expanded.

TRBJ1-5	TRBV7-9	-	many	CASSLLGSNQPQHF	TGTGCCAGCAGCCTATTAGGGTCAAATCAGCCCCAGCATTTT
TRBJ2-5	TRBV27	-	-	CASSTGDAGWETQYF	TGTGCCAGCAGCACCGGGGATGCAGGATGGGAGACCCAGTACTTC
TRBJ2-5	TRBV2	-	many	CASNRDYQETQYF	TGTGCCAGCAACCGGGACTACCAAGAGACCCAGTACTTC
TRBJ1-1	TRBV12-3/TRBV12-4	-	many	CASSSGLTATEAFF	TGTGCCAGCAGTTCAGGACTGACAGCCACTGAAGCTTTCTTT
TRBJ2-6	TRBV4-3	-	many	CASSQEGYSGANVLTF	TGCGCCAGCAGCCAAGAGGGATACTCTGGGGCCAACGTCCTGACTTTC
TRBJ2-7	TRBV10-3	-	many	CAIRLDGHLYEQYF	TGTGCCATCAGACTGGACGGACACCTTTACGAGCAGTACTTC
TRBJ2-5	TRBV6-5	-	many	CASSWGTQETQYF	TGTGCCAGCAGTTGGGGAACCCAAGAGACCCAGTACTTC
TRBJ1-5	TRBV12-3/TRBV12-4	-	many	CASSLQVVQPQHF	TGTGCCAGCAGTCTCCAAGTAGTGCAGCCCCAGCATTTT
TRBJ1-5	TRBV14	-	many	CASSPTVNRGNQPQHF	TGTGCCAGCAGCCCGACGGTTAATAGGGGCAATCAGCCCCAGCATTTT
TRBJ2-5	TRBV7-2	-	-	CASSFPRGNQETQYF	TGTGCCAGCAGCTTTCCCAGGGGTAACCAAGAGACCCAGTACTTC
TRBJ2-5	TRBV6-2/TRBV6-3	-	many	CASRPTGMYQETQYF	TGTGCCAGCAGGCCAACTGGCATGTACCAAGAGACCCAGTACTTC
TRBJ2-7	TRBV19	TRBD2	many	CASSTSGSSYEQYF	TGTGCCAGTAGTACTAGCGGGTCCTCCTACGAGCAGTACTTC
TRBJ2-3	TRBV7-8	-	few	CASSLGSATWGDTQYF	TGTGCCAGCAGCTTAGGGTCGGCGACATGGGGTGATACGCAGTATTTT
TRBJ2-7	TRBV7-6	TRBD1	-	CASSLQGTGPYEQYF	TGCGCCAGCAGCTTACAAGGGACAGGACCGTACGAGCAGTACTTC
TRBJ1-1	TRBV19	TRBD1	-	CASSTPGQGATEAFF	TGTGCCAGCAGTACACCGGGACAGGGGGCGACTGAAGCTTTCTTT
TRBJ2-7	TRBV4-3	TRBD2	many	CASSQVRTSGRYEQYF	TGCGCCAGCAGCCAAGTTAGGACTAGCGGGAGGTACGAGCAGTACTTC
TRBJ2-6	TRBV29-1	-	-	CSVERMAGLSNVLTF	TGCAGCGTTGAAAGGATGGCGGGACTCTCCAACGTCCTGACTTTC
TRBJ2-1	TRBV29-1	TRBD1	-	CSVEDPRTGHEQFF	TGCAGCGTTGAAGATCCTCGGACAGGGCATGAGCAGTTCTTC
TRBJ2-7	TRBV11-3	-	many	CASSLVPGPTYEQYF	TGTGCCAGCAGCTTAGTCCCAGGCCCTACCTACGAGCAGTACTTC
TRBJ1-5	TRBV27	-	many	CASSLTGRDQPQHF	TGTGCCAGCAGTTTAACGGGACGTGATCAGCCCCAGCATTTT
TRBJ2-7	TRBV29-1	TRBD1	-	CSLSAGGISEQYF	TGCAGCTTGTCCGCAGGGGGTATCTCCGAGCAGTACTTC
TRBJ2-7	TRBV2	TRBD2	-	CASSGSSGISYEQYF	TGTGCCAGCAGTGGGAGTAGCGGGATCTCCTACGAGCAGTACTTC
TRBJ1-1	TRBV20-1	-	-	CSARGEARGTEAFF	TGCAGTGCTAGAGGAGAGGCCAGGGGCACTGAAGCTTTCTTT
TRBJ1-1	TRBV5-4	TRBD1	many	CASSSQGQGSEAFF	TGTGCCAGCAGCTCTCAGGGACAGGGTTCTGAAGCTTTCTTT
TRBJ1-2	TRBV12-3/TRBV12-4	-	many	CASSFSRGTGGYTF	TGTGCCAGCAGCTTCTCACGGGGAACGGGCGGCTACACCTTC
TRBJ1-2	TRBV29-1	TRBD1	-	CSNREGASGYTF	TGCAGCAATCGAGAGGGGGCGAGTGGCTACACCTTC
TRBJ1-1	TRBV7-8	-	many	CASSLALGTEAFF	TGTGCCAGCAGCTTAGCGCTGGGCACTGAAGCTTTCTTT
TRBJ2-2	TRBV2	-	many	CASRRLQNTGELFF	TGTGCCAGCAGACGACTCCAGAACACCGGGGAGCTGTTTTTT
TRBJ2-7	TRBV20-1	TRBD1	-	CSARTTGTGVDEQYF	TGCAGTGCTAGAACGACCGGGACAGGGGTCGACGAGCAGTACTTC
TRBJ2-3	TRBV10-3	-	few	CATNAGLAGFSDTQYF	TGTGCCACCAACGCTGGTCTAGCAGGGTTCTCAGATACGCAGTATTTT
TRBJ2-3	TRBV10-1	-	-	CASSEGVGTDTQYF	TGCGCCAGCAGTGAGGGAGTCGGCACAGATACGCAGTATTTT
TRBJ1-5	TRBV20-1	-	many	CSALAWGQPQHF	TGCAGTGCCCTGGCCTGGGGTCAGCCCCAGCATTTT
TRBJ1-1	TRBV6-1	TRBD1	many	CASKEGQYTEAFF	TGTGCCAGCAAAGAGGGACAGTACACTGAAGCTTTCTTT
TRBJ2-5	TRBV7-8	TRBD2	-	CASSAAGTRGETQYF	TGTGCCAGCAGCGCCGCCGGGACTAGGGGAGAGACCCAGTACTTC
TRBJ2-3	TRBV7-2	TRBD2	many	CASSSGLGAQYF	TGTGCCAGCAGCTCGGGACTAGGTGCGCAGTATTTT
TRBJ2-1	TRBV15	-	-	CATSRVYNEQFF	TGTGCCACCAGCAGAGTCTACAATGAGCAGTTCTTC
TRBJ2-7	TRBV2	TRBD2	-	CASSAGRGSDGRSYYEQYF	TGTGCCAGCAGTGCGGGCCGGGGATCTGACGGGAGGTCCTACTACGAGCAGTACTTC
TRBJ2-1	TRBV20-1	-	few	CSAKDYRRQEYNEQFF	TGCAGTGCGAAAGACTACCGGCGACAGGAGTACAATGAGCAGTTCTTC
TRBJ1-2	TRBV27	-	many	CASSPLSVGDYGYTF	TGTGCCAGCAGTCCCCTTAGCGTGGGGGACTATGGCTACACCTTC
TRBJ2-5	TRBV27	-	many	CASSLWGAEETQYF	TGTGCCAGCAGTTTATGGGGGGCTGAGGAGACCCAGTACTTC
TRBJ2-2	TRBV10-3	TRBD2	-	CAISVSGKVDTGELFF	TGTGCCATCAGTGTCAGCGGGAAGGTGGACACCGGGGAGCTGTTTTTT
TRBJ1-6	TRBV19	-	many	CASSKGKRRHNSPLHF	TGTGCCAGTAGTAAAGGGAAACGGCGACATAATTCACCCCTCCACTTT
TRBJ2-5	TRBV14	TRBD1	-	CASSQQPPGQGGETQYF	TGTGCCAGCAGCCAACAGCCTCCGGGACAGGGTGGTGAGACCCAGTACTTC
TRBJ1-5	TRBV12-3/TRBV12-4	-	many	CASSFFTQPQHF	TGTGCCAGCAGTTTTTTCACTCAGCCCCAGCATTTT
TRBJ2-2	TRBV5-1	-	many	CASSSTASTMNGELFF	TGCGCCAGCAGCTCAACGGCCTCAACGATGAACGGGGAGCTGTTTTTT
TRBJ2-3	TRBV4-1	TRBD2	-	CASRRTSGSSDTQYF	TGCGCCAGCAGACGGACTAGCGGGAGCTCAGATACGCAGTATTTT